The next 4 T cell receptor beta chains were all read from a single sample in a study of cytomegalovirus exposure and HLA in healthy donors. The method was immunoSEQ multiplex PCR; TCRdb's version includes in-frame clones alone and lacks a portion of them. The data contain more than 250,000 clones, about nine tenths of them singletons. Sequencing was carried out using PBMCs. The receptors derive from a woman between 18 and 29 years old in good health and CMV-seronegative.

The rearrangement uses TRBV4-3 and TRBJ2-1, with D possibly TRBD2 on 5 matching bases. Germline V lookup: CDR1 LGHNA, CDR2 YSLEER. The V end lost 1 base, the J end lost 6 bases, and 13 bases lay between the germline ends. This CDR3 is 15 amino acids long. The CDR3 loop is CASSQGTTRFNEQFF. CDR3 sequence (DNA): TGCGCCAGCAGCCAAGGGACCACTAGGTTCAATGAGCAGTTCTTC.

The chain combines TRBV18 with TRBJ2-7; TRBD2 aligns across 7 bases. The J segment lost 5 bases and the V segment lost 6 bases, leaving 7 bases of the junction unmatched. CDR1 and CDR2 (germline): KGHSH, LQKENI. This CDR3 is built from 13 residues. CDR3 coding DNA: TGTGCCAGCTCCGTGGGGGGGATTGACGAGCAGTACTTC. Amino acid sequence: CASSVGGIDEQYF.

This chain joins TRBV5-6 and TRBJ2-3; 7 positions agree with TRBD2. V gave up 5 bases and J gave up 2 bases; unmatched junction bases: 11. This CDR3 has 16 residues. CDR1 and CDR2 (germline): SGHDT, YYEEEE. The CDR3 here is CASSSLGGSATDTQYF. CDR3 bases: TGTGCCAGCAGTTCCTTGGGCGGGAGTGCCACAGATACGCAGTATTTT.

The chain recombines TRBV29-1 with TRBJ2-7; 7 bases line up with TRBD1. Germline values: CDR1 SQVTM, CDR2 ANQGSEA. This CDR3 comprises 12 residues. V dropped 7 bases and J dropped 7; count of bases not matched to a gene: 10. CDR3 region: CSATRDSDEQYF. CDR3 DNA sequence: TGCAGCGCAACTAGGGACAGTGATGAGCAGTACTTC.